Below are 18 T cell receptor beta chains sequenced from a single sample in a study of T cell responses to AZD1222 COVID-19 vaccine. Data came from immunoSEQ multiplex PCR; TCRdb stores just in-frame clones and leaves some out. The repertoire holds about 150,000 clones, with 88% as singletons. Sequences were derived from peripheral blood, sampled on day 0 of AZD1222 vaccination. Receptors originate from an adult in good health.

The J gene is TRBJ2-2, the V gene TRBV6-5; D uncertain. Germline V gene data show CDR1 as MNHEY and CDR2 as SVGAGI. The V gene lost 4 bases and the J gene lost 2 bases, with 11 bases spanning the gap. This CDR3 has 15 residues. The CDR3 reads CASSFGGLNTGELFF. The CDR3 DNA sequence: TGTGCCAGCAGTTTTGGCGGTCTCAACACCGGGGAGCTGTTTTTT.

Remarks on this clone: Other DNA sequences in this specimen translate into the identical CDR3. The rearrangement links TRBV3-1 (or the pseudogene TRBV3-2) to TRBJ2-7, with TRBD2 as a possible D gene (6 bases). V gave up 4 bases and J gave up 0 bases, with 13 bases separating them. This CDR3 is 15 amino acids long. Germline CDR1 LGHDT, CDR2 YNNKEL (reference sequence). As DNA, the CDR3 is TGTGCCAGCAGCCCTAGGGTAGCGGTCTCCTACGAGCAGTACTTC. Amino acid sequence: CASSPRVAVSYEQYF.

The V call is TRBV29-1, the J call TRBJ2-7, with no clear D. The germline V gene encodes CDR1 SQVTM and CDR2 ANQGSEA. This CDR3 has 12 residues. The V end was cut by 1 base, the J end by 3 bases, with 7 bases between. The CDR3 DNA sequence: TGCAGCGTTGAAGGGGAAGGCTACGAGCAGTACTTC. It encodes CSVEGEGYEQYF.

Here the CDR3 DNA reads TGCGCCAGCAGCTTGGCCGGGGACAGGGGCGGTGAGCAGTTCTTC. This codes for CASSLAGDRGGEQFF. V is TRBV5-1 and J is TRBJ2-1; TRBD1 matches 10 bases. The CDR3 contains 15 residues. Per germline, CDR1 SGHRS and CDR2 YFSETQ. J lost 9 bases, V lost 0 bases, and 6 bases had no gene match.

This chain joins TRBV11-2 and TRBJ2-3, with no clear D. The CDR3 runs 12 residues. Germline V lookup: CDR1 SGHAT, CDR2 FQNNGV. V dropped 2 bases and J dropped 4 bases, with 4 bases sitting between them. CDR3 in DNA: TGTGCCAGCAGCTTACTGGCAGATACGCAGTATTTT. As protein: CASSLLADTQYF.

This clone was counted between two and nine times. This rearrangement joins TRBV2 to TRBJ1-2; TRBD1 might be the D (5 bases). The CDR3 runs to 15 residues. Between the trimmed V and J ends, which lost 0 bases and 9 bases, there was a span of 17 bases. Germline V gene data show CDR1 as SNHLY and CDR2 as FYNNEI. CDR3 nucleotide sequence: TGTGCCAGCAGTGAAGCGCAGGGAGTGGGTTCCCGCTACACCTTC. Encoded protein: CASSEAQGVGSRYTF.

The CDR3 sequence is CASSEALVGIGQGRRNTIYF. CDR3 nucleotide sequence: TGTGCCAGCAGTGAAGCGCTCGTGGGGATCGGACAGGGACGAAGAAACACCATATATTTT. This chain joins TRBV2 and TRBJ1-3; TRBD1 agrees at 8 bases. The germline CDR1 and CDR2 sequences are SNHLY and FYNNEI. J gave up 5 bases and V 0 bases, and 18 bases lay outside the gene matches. The CDR3 totals 20 residues.

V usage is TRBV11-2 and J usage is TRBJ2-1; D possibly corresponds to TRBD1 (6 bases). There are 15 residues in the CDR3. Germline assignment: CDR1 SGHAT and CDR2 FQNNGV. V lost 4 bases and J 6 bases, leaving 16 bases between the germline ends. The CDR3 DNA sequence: TGTGCCAGCAGCTGGGCGCAGGGGCCGGGCAATGAGCAGTTCTTC. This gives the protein CASSWAQGPGNEQFF.

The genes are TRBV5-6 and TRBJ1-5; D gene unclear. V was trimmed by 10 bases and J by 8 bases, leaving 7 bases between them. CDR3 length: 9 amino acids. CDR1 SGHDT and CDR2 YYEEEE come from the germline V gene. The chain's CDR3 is CALAEPQHF. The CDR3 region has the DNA TGTGCCCTCGCGGAGCCCCAGCATTTT.

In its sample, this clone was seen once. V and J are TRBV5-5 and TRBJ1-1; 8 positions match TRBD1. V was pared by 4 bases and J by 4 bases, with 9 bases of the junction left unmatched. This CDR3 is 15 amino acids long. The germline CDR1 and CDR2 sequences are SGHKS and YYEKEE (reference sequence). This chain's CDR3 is CASSARQGSGTEAFF. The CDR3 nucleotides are TGTGCCAGCAGCGCACGACAGGGGTCTGGCACTGAAGCTTTCTTT.

As DNA, the CDR3 is TGTGCCAGCAGCCCCAAGATGGGGACTGAAGCTTTCTTT. Its protein product is CASSPKMGTEAFF. This chain joins TRBV7-9 and TRBJ1-1; D gene unclear. CDR3 length equals 13 residues. The V gene lost 5 bases and the J gene lost 5 bases, with 12 bases spanning the gap. Germline assignment: CDR1 SEHNR and CDR2 FQNEAQ (reference sequence).

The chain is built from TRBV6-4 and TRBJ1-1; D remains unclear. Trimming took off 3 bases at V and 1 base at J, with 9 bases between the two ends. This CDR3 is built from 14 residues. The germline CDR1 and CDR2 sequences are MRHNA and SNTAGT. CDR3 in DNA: TGTGCCAGCAGTGAAGCGGCAGGGAACACTGAAGCTTTCTTT. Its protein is CASSEAAGNTEAFF.

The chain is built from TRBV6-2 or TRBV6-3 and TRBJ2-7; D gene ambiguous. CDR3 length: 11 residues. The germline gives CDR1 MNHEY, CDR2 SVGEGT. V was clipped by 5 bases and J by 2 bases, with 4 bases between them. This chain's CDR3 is CASSHTYEQYF. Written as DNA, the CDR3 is TGTGCCAGCAGTCATACCTACGAGCAGTACTTC.

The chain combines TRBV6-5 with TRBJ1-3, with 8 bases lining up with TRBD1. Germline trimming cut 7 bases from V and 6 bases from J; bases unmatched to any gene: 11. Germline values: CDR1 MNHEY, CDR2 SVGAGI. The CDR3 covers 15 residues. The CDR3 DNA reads TGTGCCAGCATGAGCCGGACAGGGTGGCAAAACACCATATATTTT. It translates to CASMSRTGWQNTIYF.

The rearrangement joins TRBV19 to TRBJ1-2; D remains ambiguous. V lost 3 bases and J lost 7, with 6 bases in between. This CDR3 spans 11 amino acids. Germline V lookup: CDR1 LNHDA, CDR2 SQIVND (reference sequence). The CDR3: CASSIWGGYTF. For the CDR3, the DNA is TGTGCCAGTAGTATCTGGGGTGGCTACACCTTC.

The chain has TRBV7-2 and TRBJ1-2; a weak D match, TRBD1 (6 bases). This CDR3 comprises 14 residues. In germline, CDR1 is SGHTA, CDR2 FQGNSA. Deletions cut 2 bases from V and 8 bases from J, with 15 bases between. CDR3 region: CASSLTPGEGGYTF. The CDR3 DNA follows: TGTGCCAGCAGCTTAACTCCAGGGGAGGGCGGCTACACCTTC.

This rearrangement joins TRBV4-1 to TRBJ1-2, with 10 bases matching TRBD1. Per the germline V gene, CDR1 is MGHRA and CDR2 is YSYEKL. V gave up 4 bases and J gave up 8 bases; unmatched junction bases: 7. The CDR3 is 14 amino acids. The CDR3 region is CASSLSGTGEGYTF. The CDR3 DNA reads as TGCGCCAGCAGCCTTTCGGGGACAGGGGAGGGCTACACCTTC.

CDR3 coding DNA: TGTGCCAGCAGCTTAGCCTGGAACACTGAAGCTTTCTTT. Amino acids: CASSLAWNTEAFF. The chain uses TRBV7-2 and TRBJ1-1; D is unclear. The CDR3 length is 13 residues. The V end was cut by 0 bases, the J end by 1 base, with 3 bases between. Per the germline V gene, CDR1 is SGHTA and CDR2 is FQGNSA.